A selection of T cell receptor beta chains follows, all from one sample in a study of cytomegalovirus exposure and HLA in healthy donors. Sequencing used immunoSEQ multiplex PCR; TCRdb keeps in-frame clones, though not all of them. This sample carries about 170,000 clones, 60% to 85% of them seen once, and the ten largest clones take 2.5% to 3.5%. Specimen: PBMCs. These receptors came from a woman aged 50 to 60 in good health and CMV-seropositive. Each CDR3 is given with its conserved first and last residue. Fields, in order: CDR3 length, V gene, clone size, J gene, D gene, CDR3 protein, CDR3 DNA. D genes are given only for firm matches. Clone size appears in some rows only: once, few, many, or a class for an expanded clone.

CDR3 length: 16; V gene: TRBV5-4; clone size: -; J gene: TRBJ2-7; D gene: TRBD2; CDR3 protein: CASSFPGEGRTYEQYF; CDR3 DNA: TGTGCCAGCAGCTTCCCCGGGGAGGGAAGGACCTACGAGCAGTACTTC
CDR3 length: 12; V gene: TRBV7-9; clone size: -; J gene: TRBJ1-1; D gene: -; CDR3 protein: CSSSSMGPIAFF; CDR3 DNA: TGTTCCAGCAGCTCTATGGGCCCGATCGCTTTCTTT
CDR3 length: 16; V gene: TRBV5-1; clone size: -; J gene: TRBJ2-2; D gene: TRBD2; CDR3 protein: CASSLVAGSNTGELFF; CDR3 DNA: TGCGCCAGCAGCTTGGTAGCGGGGTCGAACACCGGGGAGCTGTTTTTT
CDR3 length: 15; V gene: TRBV7-9; clone size: -; J gene: TRBJ1-6; D gene: TRBD1; CDR3 protein: CASSLDLDRGPPLHF; CDR3 DNA: TGTGCCAGCAGCTTAGATCTGGACAGGGGCCCACCCCTCCACTTT
CDR3 length: 14; V gene: TRBV6-5; clone size: -; J gene: TRBJ1-6; D gene: -; CDR3 protein: CASSGGTLGSPLHF; CDR3 DNA: TGTGCCAGCAGTGGGGGGACCCTGGGTTCACCCCTCCACTTT
CDR3 length: 15; V gene: TRBV2; clone size: -; J gene: TRBJ2-3; D gene: -; CDR3 protein: CASGKWGGRSDTQYF; CDR3 DNA: TGTGCCAGCGGGAAGTGGGGGGGCCGATCAGATACGCAGTATTTT
CDR3 length: 14; V gene: TRBV5-4; clone size: once; J gene: TRBJ1-6; D gene: -; CDR3 protein: CASSLGQNNSPLHF; CDR3 DNA: TGTGCCAGCAGCTTGGGCCAGAATAATTCACCCCTCCACTTT
CDR3 length: 15; V gene: TRBV7-8; clone size: -; J gene: TRBJ1-5; D gene: TRBD1; CDR3 protein: CASSPGTGDNQPQHF; CDR3 DNA: TGTGCCAGCAGCCCTGGGACAGGGGACAATCAGCCCCAGCATTTT
CDR3 length: 14; V gene: TRBV9; clone size: -; J gene: TRBJ1-2; D gene: TRBD1; CDR3 protein: CASSVDTGDYGYTF; CDR3 DNA: TGTGCCAGCAGCGTCGATACAGGGGACTATGGCTACACCTTC
CDR3 length: 14; V gene: TRBV10-3; clone size: -; J gene: TRBJ1-2; D gene: TRBD1; CDR3 protein: CAISEYDRDYGYTF; CDR3 DNA: TGTGCCATCAGTGAATATGACAGGGACTATGGCTACACCTTC
CDR3 length: 17; V gene: TRBV15; clone size: once; J gene: TRBJ1-1; D gene: -; CDR3 protein: CATSRERLDSMNTEAFF; CDR3 DNA: TGTGCCACCAGCAGAGAAAGACTCGACAGCATGAACACTGAAGCTTTCTTT
CDR3 length: 17; V gene: TRBV7-3; clone size: -; J gene: TRBJ2-5; D gene: -; CDR3 protein: CASSRTGMTAPGETQYF; CDR3 DNA: TGTGCCAGCAGCCGAACAGGGATGACCGCCCCCGGGGAGACCCAGTACTTC
CDR3 length: 13; V gene: TRBV7-3; clone size: -; J gene: TRBJ2-7; D gene: TRBD1; CDR3 protein: CASSYRQGYEQYF; CDR3 DNA: TGTGCCAGCAGCTACAGACAGGGCTACGAGCAGTACTTC
CDR3 length: 13; V gene: TRBV27; clone size: -; J gene: TRBJ2-1; D gene: TRBD1; CDR3 protein: CASKRDRGNEQFF; CDR3 DNA: TGTGCCAGCAAGAGAGACAGGGGCAATGAGCAGTTCTTC
CDR3 length: 14; V gene: TRBV7-3; clone size: -; J gene: TRBJ2-2; D gene: -; CDR3 protein: CASSLTSRTGELFF; CDR3 DNA: TGTGCCAGCAGCTTAACATCGAGAACCGGGGAGCTGTTTTTT
CDR3 length: 14; V gene: TRBV6-5; clone size: -; J gene: TRBJ2-5; D gene: -; CDR3 protein: CASSYSAGGETQYF; CDR3 DNA: TGTGCCAGCAGTTACTCGGCTGGGGGGGAGACCCAGTACTTC
CDR3 length: 16; V gene: TRBV19; clone size: -; J gene: TRBJ1-2; D gene: TRBD1; CDR3 protein: CASSIEGTGGNYGYTF; CDR3 DNA: TGTGCCAGTAGTATTGAGGGGACAGGTGGGAACTATGGCTACACCTTC
CDR3 length: 15; V gene: TRBV6-6; clone size: -; J gene: TRBJ2-2; D gene: TRBD1; CDR3 protein: CASSYPQGAAGELFF; CDR3 DNA: TGTGCCAGCAGTTACCCACAGGGGGCCGCCGGGGAGCTGTTTTTT
CDR3 length: 15; V gene: TRBV16; clone size: -; J gene: TRBJ1-2; D gene: -; CDR3 protein: CASSPRAAGEYGYTF; CDR3 DNA: TGTGCCAGCAGCCCTAGGGCTGCAGGGGAGTATGGCTACACCTTC
CDR3 length: 15; V gene: TRBV5-1; clone size: -; J gene: TRBJ1-1; D gene: -; CDR3 protein: CASSLEPTMNTEAFF; CDR3 DNA: TGCGCCAGCAGCTTGGAGCCAACCATGAACACTGAAGCTTTCTTT